This T cell receptor beta chain is drawn from a study of cytomegalovirus exposure and HLA in healthy donors. For the study at large: Within the Caucasian-associated ancestry cluster were roughly 79% of the roughly 400 genotyped donors. Study-level points and caveats: The number of N-insertions in an Asian-associated ancestry cluster was reportedly below the approximately 680-donor mean in a later analysis. As a later analysis showed, a missense DCLRE1C variant was linked to trimming of TCR beta V- and J-genes. Later examination showed HLA-associated TCR beta chains had greater clonal expansion than equally common others.

Vbeta (60) and Jbeta (13) primers were used in the PCR. TCRdb's table, derived via immunoSEQ multiplex PCR, lists solely in-frame clones and lacks some. The sample holds more than 90,000 clones, around 73% seen once. Germline CDR1 LGHNA, CDR2 YSLEER. V was pared by 4 bases and J by 2 bases, with 11 bases of the junction left unmatched. This CDR3 spans 17 amino acids. Remarks on this clone: Its antigen remains unidentified.

The sequence was collected from a woman in her fifties or sixties in good health and CMV-seronegative. V gene TRBV4-3 combines with J gene TRBJ2-3, with 8 bases matching TRBD1. The specimen sequenced was PBMCs. The CDR3 DNA reads as TGCGCCAGCAGCCTAGATCGGGACAGGAGCTTCACAGATACGCAGTATTTT. Translating it yields CASSLDRDRSFTDTQYF.